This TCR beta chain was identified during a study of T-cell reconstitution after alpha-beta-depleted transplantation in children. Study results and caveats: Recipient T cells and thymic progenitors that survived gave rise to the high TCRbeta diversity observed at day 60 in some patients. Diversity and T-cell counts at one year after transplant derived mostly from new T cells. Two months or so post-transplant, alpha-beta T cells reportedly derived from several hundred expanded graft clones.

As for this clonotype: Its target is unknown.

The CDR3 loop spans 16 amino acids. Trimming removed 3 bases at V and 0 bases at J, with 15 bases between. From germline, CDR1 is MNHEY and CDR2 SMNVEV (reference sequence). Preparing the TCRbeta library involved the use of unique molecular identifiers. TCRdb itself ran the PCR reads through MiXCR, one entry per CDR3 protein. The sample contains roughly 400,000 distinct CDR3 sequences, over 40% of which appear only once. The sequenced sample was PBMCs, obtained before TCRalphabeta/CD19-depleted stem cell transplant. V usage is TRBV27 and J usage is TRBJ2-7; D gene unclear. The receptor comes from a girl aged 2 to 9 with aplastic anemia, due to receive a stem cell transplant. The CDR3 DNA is TGTGCCAGCAGTTTGGCCGACCGCCTAAGCTCCTACGAGCAGTACTTC. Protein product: CASSLADRLSSYEQYF.